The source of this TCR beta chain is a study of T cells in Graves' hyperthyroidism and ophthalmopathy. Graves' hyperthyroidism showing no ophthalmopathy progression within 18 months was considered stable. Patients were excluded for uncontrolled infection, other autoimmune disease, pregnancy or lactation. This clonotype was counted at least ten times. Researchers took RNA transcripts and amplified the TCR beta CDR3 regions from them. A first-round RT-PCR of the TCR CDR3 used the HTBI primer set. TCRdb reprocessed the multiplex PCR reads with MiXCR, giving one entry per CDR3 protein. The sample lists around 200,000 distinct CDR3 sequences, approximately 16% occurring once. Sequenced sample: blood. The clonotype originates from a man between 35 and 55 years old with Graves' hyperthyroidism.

The CDR3 protein is CASSYSRHSYTEAFF. CDR3 nucleotide sequence: TGTGCCAGCAGTTACTCGAGACATTCGTACACTGAAGCTTTCTTT. This sequence joins TRBV6-5 and TRBJ1-1; no reliable D call. This CDR3 contains 15 residues. Trimming took off 0 bases at V and 3 bases at J, with 11 bases between the two ends. CDR1 and CDR2 from the germline V gene are MNHEY and SVGAGI.